Listed below are T cell receptor beta chains from one sample, sequenced in a study of T cell responses to AZD1222 COVID-19 vaccine. TCRdb keeps only in-frame clones here, not all; method: immunoSEQ multiplex PCR. Seen here are 160,000 or so clones, 85% to 95% observed once, and the top ten hold about 1.6%. Sequenced material: peripheral blood, taken 28 days after the second AZD1222 dose. These receptors all stem from an adult who received the AZD1222 COVID-19 vaccine. Each CDR3 is given with its conserved first and last residue. Fields, in order: V gene, D gene, J gene, clone size, CDR3 protein, CDR3 DNA. The D gene is left open where the match is weak. Some rows mark clone size as missing; the rest say once, few, many or name a class of expanded clone.

TRBV9	TRBD2	TRBJ2-1	.	CASSAGLAVYNEQFF	TGTGCCAGCAGCGCGGGACTAGCAGTCTACAATGAGCAGTTCTTC
TRBV30	.	TRBJ1-1	.	CAWRWEAFF	TGTGCCTGGAGGTGGGAAGCTTTCTTT
TRBV28	.	TRBJ2-3	.	CASSLGGYTQYF	TGTGCCAGCAGTTTGGGGGGTTATACGCAGTATTTT
TRBV6-5	.	TRBJ2-2	.	CASSYAPDANTGELFF	TGTGCCAGCAGTTACGCACCAGACGCGAACACCGGGGAGCTGTTTTTT
TRBV2	TRBD1	TRBJ1-2	once	CASPIRGEQGANYGYTF	TGTGCCAGCCCGATCAGAGGCGAACAGGGGGCGAACTATGGCTACACCTTC
TRBV5-5	.	TRBJ1-2	.	CASSLLGGLNYGYTF	TGTGCCAGCAGCTTGCTGGGGGGCCTTAACTATGGCTACACCTTC
TRBV11-1	.	TRBJ1-1	.	CASSLNLNTEAFF	TGTGCCAGCAGCTTAAATCTGAACACTGAAGCTTTCTTT
TRBV7-9	TRBD2	TRBJ2-1	.	CASSRIGTSGNNEQFF	TGTGCCAGCAGCCGTATCGGGACTAGCGGGAACAATGAGCAGTTCTTC
TRBV20-1	.	TRBJ1-1	once	CSAYKNTEAFF	TGCAGTGCATACAAGAACACTGAAGCTTTCTTT
TRBV7-9	TRBD2	TRBJ2-5	.	CASSSPLAVPQETQYF	TGTGCCAGCAGCTCCCCCCTAGCGGTACCTCAAGAGACCCAGTACTTC
TRBV18	TRBD2	TRBJ2-3	.	CASSPTSGGGGTDTQYF	TGTGCCAGCTCACCGACTAGCGGGGGGGGTGGCACAGATACGCAGTATTTT
TRBV28	TRBD1	TRBJ1-4	.	CASRGQLNEKLFF	TGTGCCAGCAGGGGACAGCTTAATGAAAAACTGTTTTTT
TRBV7-8	.	TRBJ1-6	.	CASSLEVTTNSPLHF	TGTGCCAGCAGCTTAGAGGTCACCACTAATTCACCCCTCCACTTT
TRBV27	.	TRBJ1-1	.	CASSFLGGITEAFF	TGTGCCAGCAGTTTTCTGGGGGGTATCACTGAAGCTTTCTTT
TRBV11-2	.	TRBJ1-2	.	CASSRRNNYGYTF	TGTGCCAGCAGCCGAAGGAACAACTATGGCTACACCTTC
TRBV18	.	TRBJ2-3	.	CASSPSSDTQYF	TGTGCCAGCTCACCAAGTTCGGATACGCAGTATTTT
TRBV3-1/TRBV3-2	.	TRBJ2-3	.	CASSQNRGDTQYF	TGTGCCAGCAGCCAAAATCGCGGAGATACGCAGTATTTT